Following are 20 T cell receptor beta chains from one sample sequenced in a study of T-cell memory formation after mild COVID-19. TCRdb re-called the 5' RACE reads through MiXCR, storing one row per CDR3 protein. The table includes 150,000 to 200,000 distinct CDR3 sequences, 25% to 40% detected once. The source material was PBMCs or a T cell subset sorted from them (not recorded which). The origin of the receptors is an adult woman who had mild COVID-19 (a few samples of this study predate the infection). Cell type and time point are not known.

The V gene is TRBV12-3 or TRBV12-4, the J gene TRBJ2-7; D perhaps matches TRBD2 (5 bases). The CDR3 length is 14 residues. V was trimmed by 3 bases and J by 4 bases, leaving 13 bases between them. The CDR3 loop reads CASSFWEPGYEQYF. The CDR3 DNA reads TGTGCCAGCAGTTTTTGGGAGCCGGGGTACGAGCAGTACTTC.

The J gene is TRBJ2-7, the V gene TRBV12-3 or TRBV12-4; 11 nucleotides align to TRBD2. Unmatched junction bases numbered 6, after V lost 2 bases and J lost 3 bases. This CDR3 is 16 amino acids long. The CDR3 loop reads CASSLIPTSGSYEQYF. DNA for the CDR3: TGTGCCAGCAGTTTAATCCCCACTAGCGGGAGCTACGAGCAGTACTTC.

There are a few counts of this clonotype. The V and J genes are TRBV5-1 and TRBJ2-2, with a weak D call TRBD1 (6 bases). This CDR3 is built from 13 residues. The ends were cut back, 6 bases at V and 3 bases at J, with 9 bases in the middle. CDR1 is SGHRS, CDR2 YFSETQ, per germline. The CDR3 spells CASNTGHTGELFF. The DNA for the CDR3 is TGCGCCAGCAACACAGGGCACACCGGGGAGCTGTTTTTT. Full variable domain (outside the CDR3, taken from reference TRBV5-1 and TRBJ2-2): KAGVTQTPRYLIKTRGQQVTLSCSPISGHRSVSWYQQTPGQGLQFLFEYFSETQRNKGNFPGRFSGRQFSNSRSEMNVSTLELGDSALYLCASNTGHTGELFFGEGSRLTVL.

This clonotype was counted only a few times. The chain recombines TRBV11-1 with TRBJ2-1; 9 bases agree with TRBD2. The CDR3 runs 17 residues. Germline V CDR1 and CDR2: SGHAT, FQDESV (reference sequence). Germline trimming cut 0 bases from V and 2 bases from J; bases unmatched to any gene: 5. CDR3 protein: CASSLAMTSGTYNEQFF. As DNA, the CDR3 is TGTGCCAGCAGCTTAGCTATGACTAGCGGTACCTACAATGAGCAGTTCTTC. Full variable domain (missing parts from reference TRBV11-1 and TRBJ2-1): EAEVAQSPRYKITEKSQAVAFWCDPISGHATLYWYRQILGQGPELLVQFQDESVVDDSQLPKDRFSAERLKGVDSTLKIQPAELGDSAMYLCASSLAMTSGTYNEQFFGPGTRLTVL.

This clonotype was seen a handful of times. This chain links TRBV4-1 with TRBJ2-3, with D possibly matching TRBD1 (5 bases). V dropped 4 bases and J dropped 4 bases, with 9 bases sitting between them. The CDR3 extends over 13 amino acids. CDR1 and CDR2 from the germline V gene are MGHRA and YSYEKL. The DNA for the CDR3 is TGCGCCAGCAGCCCCCTAGGGGCAGATACGCAGTATTTT. It translates to CASSPLGADTQYF.

In its sample, this clonotype was seen a few times. The genes are TRBV20-1 and TRBJ2-3; D remains ambiguous. The CDR3 length is 15 residues. Trimming removed 0 bases at V and 1 base at J, with 11 bases between. Per germline, CDR1 DFQATT and CDR2 SNEGSKA (reference sequence). The CDR3 here is CSARDHGAGTDTQYF. The CDR3 nucleotides are TGCAGTGCTAGAGATCATGGTGCCGGCACAGATACGCAGTATTTT.

The genes are TRBV5-1 and TRBJ1-1; D is perhaps TRBD1 (5 bases). Germline CDR1 reads SGHRS; CDR2 reads YFSETQ. V lost 2 bases, J lost 0 bases, and 23 bases lay in between. The CDR3 loop spans 19 amino acids. DNA of the CDR3: TGCGCCAGCAGCTTTCAACAGTTGGGGGGAATTTTAATGAACACTGAAGCTTTCTTT. Residues: CASSFQQLGGILMNTEAFF. Supplemented by reference TRBV5-1 and TRBJ1-1, the full variable domain reads KAGVTQTPRYLIKTRGQQVTLSCSPISGHRSVSWYQQTPGQGLQFLFEYFSETQRNKGNFPGRFSGRQFSNSRSEMNVSTLELGDSALYLCASSFQQLGGILMNTEAFFGQGTRLTVV.

This chain joins TRBV6-5 and TRBJ2-1, with D tentatively TRBD1 or TRBD2 (6 bases each). The V end was cut by 1 base, the J end by 3 bases, with 10 bases between. Per the germline V gene, CDR1 is MNHEY and CDR2 is SVGAGI. There are 15 residues in the CDR3. The CDR3 nucleotides are TGTGCCAGCAGTTACTTGAGGGGGGACTACAATGAGCAGTTCTTC. Encoded protein: CASSYLRGDYNEQFF.

This clonotype was counted a few times. This chain uses TRBV7-3 with TRBJ2-3, with D perhaps TRBD1 (5 bases). The germline CDR1 and CDR2 sequences are SGHTA and FQGTGA. Between the trimmed V and J ends, which lost 1 base and 6 bases, there was a span of 14 bases. The CDR3 runs 15 residues. CDR3 residues: CASSLKGGALDTQYF. CDR3 coding DNA: TGTGCCAGCAGCTTAAAGGGTGGGGCCTTGGATACGCAGTATTTT.

This clonotype showed up just a few times. The genes are TRBV5-1 and TRBJ1-1; TRBD1 matches 10 bases. CDR1 is SGHRS, CDR2 YFSETQ, per germline. J gave up 5 bases and V 4 bases, and 5 bases lay outside the gene matches. This CDR3 has 14 residues. CDR3 residues: CASSAGQGVTEAFF. The CDR3 bases are TGCGCCAGCAGCGCTGGACAGGGGGTAACTGAAGCTTTCTTT.

CDR3 sequence reads: CASGVNRDRGNTGELFF. Written as DNA, the CDR3 is TGTGCCAGCGGAGTTAACCGGGACCGTGGGAACACCGGGGAGCTGTTTTTT. The chain employs TRBV12-3 or TRBV12-4 and TRBJ2-2, with D perhaps being TRBD1 or TRBD2 (5 bases each). The CDR3 contains 17 residues. V was pared by 8 bases and J by 1 base, with 20 bases between.

In this sample, this clonotype turned up a few times. V gene TRBV27 combines with J gene TRBJ2-1, with TRBD2 matching over 9 bases. V lost 4 bases and J lost 4; bases outside the gene matches: 5. The germline V gene encodes CDR1 MNHEY and CDR2 SMNVEV (reference sequence). CDR3 length: 15 residues. The CDR3 DNA sequence: TGTGCCAGCAGTTACCCGGGACTAGCATACAATGAGCAGTTCTTC. It translates to CASSYPGLAYNEQFF.

This clonotype was seen only once. The chain has TRBV29-1 and TRBJ1-1; D uncertain. The CDR3 is 13 residues long. Between the trimmed V and J ends, which lost 5 bases and 0 bases, there was a span of 10 bases. Germline V gives CDR1 SQVTM, CDR2 ANQGSEA. CDR3 sequence: CSVRRRLNTEAFF. CDR3 in DNA: TGCAGCGTTCGGAGGCGGTTGAACACTGAAGCTTTCTTT.

This chain links TRBV7-2 with TRBJ2-7; D call uncertain. The CDR3 has 13 amino acids. The V and J ends lost 5 bases and 2 bases respectively, with 10 bases between them. CDR1 and CDR2 from the germline V gene are SGHTA and FQGNSA. The CDR3 region is CASSRRWAYEQYF. The CDR3 region has the DNA TGTGCCAGCAGCCGCCGTTGGGCCTACGAGCAGTACTTC. Supplemented by reference TRBV7-2 and TRBJ2-7, the full variable domain reads GAGVSQSPSNKVTEKGKDVELRCDPISGHTALYWYRQSLGQGLEFLIYFQGNSAPDKSGLPSDRFSAERTGGSVSTLTIQRTQQEDSAVYLCASSRRWAYEQYFGPGTRLTVT.

CDR3 sequence reads: CASSIRGFETQYF. The CDR3 bases are TGTGCCAGTAGTATAAGAGGGTTCGAGACCCAGTACTTC. The chain joins TRBV19 to TRBJ2-5, with D tentatively TRBD2 (5 bases). Germline CDR1 reads LNHDA; CDR2 reads SQIVND (reference sequence). The CDR3 is 13 amino acids. Trimming took 2 bases from V and 5 from J, leaving 9 bases between them.

This clonotype was detected a few times. The chain couples TRBV7-8 to TRBJ1-4, with D perhaps matching TRBD1 (5 bases). Germline V CDR1 and CDR2: SGHVS, FQNEAQ. CDR3 length: 17 residues. V was trimmed by 9 bases and J by 1 base, leaving 21 bases between them. CDR3 sequence: CASSPPAAGGTNEKLFF. In nucleotides, the CDR3 is TGTGCCAGTTCACCCCCCGCTGCCGGGGGAACTAATGAAAAACTGTTTTTT.

This chain links TRBV4-1 with TRBJ2-2, with 8 bases matching TRBD1. The CDR3 has 16 amino acids. Germline V CDR1 and CDR2: MGHRA, YSYEKL. V shed 1 base, J shed 1 base, and the junction held 2 bases outside the gene matches. CDR3 in DNA: TGCGCCAGCAGCCAAGCCACAGGGGGGAACACCGGGGAGCTGTTTTTT. Its translation: CASSQATGGNTGELFF.

The V call is TRBV15, the J call TRBJ2-3; either TRBD1 or TRBD2 may supply D (5 bases each). Germline V lookup: CDR1 LNHNV, CDR2 YYDKDF (reference sequence). V lost 1 base, J lost 5 bases, and 16 bases lay in between. The CDR3 sequence is 16 residues long. CDR3: CATSRGVGTDGDTQYF. CDR3 sequence (DNA): TGTGCCACCAGCAGAGGGGTGGGGACGGATGGAGATACGCAGTATTTT.

This CDR3 reads CSGTDGNQPQHF. The CDR3 bases are TGCAGTGGGACAGACGGCAATCAGCCCCAGCATTTT. V usage is TRBV20-1 and J usage is TRBJ1-5, with D perhaps matching TRBD1 (6 bases). This CDR3 region has 12 residues. The germline CDR1 and CDR2 sequences are DFQATT and SNEGSKA (reference sequence). V lost 7 bases to trimming and J lost 2 bases, with 9 bases between them.

This clonotype was detected only a few times. V gene TRBV24-1 combines with J gene TRBJ1-1; D is ambiguous. CDR3 length equals 12 residues. CDR1 and CDR2 (germline): KGHDR, SFDVKD. V was clipped by 9 bases and J by 8 bases, with 15 bases between them. The CDR3, as DNA: TGTGCCACCCGAGGAGGCGGTGGAGAAGCTTTCTTT. It yields the protein CATRGGGGEAFF.